The 12 T cell receptor beta chains given below trace back to one sample, sequenced in a study of cytomegalovirus exposure and HLA in healthy donors. PCR used 60 Vbeta primers and 13 Jbeta primers. TCRdb keeps only in-frame clones here, not all; method: immunoSEQ multiplex PCR. The data show 150,000 or so clones, 70% to 75% seen once. The sequenced sample consisted of PBMCs. The receptors stem from a man between 18 and 29 years old in good health and CMV-seropositive.

Points on this clone: Other DNA sequences from this sample encode an identical CDR3 as well. The rearrangement uses TRBV27 and TRBJ1-1; D gene ambiguous. Per germline, CDR1 MNHEY and CDR2 SMNVEV (reference sequence). V lost 0 bases and J 3 bases, leaving 5 bases between the germline ends. The CDR3 spans 13 residues. CDR3 sequence reads: CASSLSGYTEAFF. CDR3 bases: TGTGCCAGCAGTTTATCCGGGTACACTGAAGCTTTCTTT.

The chain uses TRBV29-1 and TRBJ2-5; 10 bases line up with TRBD1. After removal of 4 bases from V and 1 base from J, the junction contained 3 bases not matched to a gene. This CDR3 is 14 amino acids long. Germline CDR1 and CDR2: SQVTM and ANQGSEA. The CDR3 region has the DNA TGCAGCGTTGGGGACAGGGGCCTCCAAGAGACCCAGTACTTC. Protein: CSVGDRGLQETQYF.

The rearrangement uses TRBV30 and TRBJ1-3; maybe TRBD1 (5 bases). The CDR3 covers 14 residues. Germline CDR1 and CDR2: GTSNPN and SVGIG (reference sequence). The V end lost 0 bases, the J end lost 2 bases, and 8 bases lay between the germline ends. The CDR3, as DNA: TGTGCCTGGAGTGTAGGGGAGGCTGGAAACACCATATATTTT. This sequence encodes CAWSVGEAGNTIYF.

The chain employs TRBV19 and TRBJ1-1; 7 bases match TRBD1. There are 16 residues in the CDR3. Unmatched junction bases numbered 10, after V lost 4 bases and J lost 2 bases. Germline CDR1 is LNHDA and CDR2 is SQIVND (reference sequence). CDR3 coding DNA: TGTGCCAGTAGTAGCGACAGGGCCCAAAAAAACACTGAAGCTTTCTTT. Its translation: CASSSDRAQKNTEAFF.

The chain joins TRBV4-1 to TRBJ1-3, with 10 bases matching TRBD1. The CDR3 consists of 16 residues. Germline CDR1 reads MGHRA; CDR2 reads YSYEKL. The J segment lost 2 bases and the V segment lost 3 bases, leaving 4 bases of the junction unmatched. CDR3 in DNA: TGCGCCAGCAGCCAGAGACAGGGGGCAGCTGGAAACACCATATATTTT. This translates into CASSQRQGAAGNTIYF.

This clone was seen a few times. The chain couples TRBV7-9 to TRBJ1-1; D unclear. Trimming removed 1 base at V and 6 bases at J, with 6 bases between. The CDR3 has 12 residues. CDR1 is SEHNR and CDR2 is FQNEAQ in the germline V gene (reference sequence). CDR3 coding DNA: TGTGCCAGCAGCTTAGGAGGGTCTGAAGCTTTCTTT. This sequence encodes CASSLGGSEAFF.

This clone turned up a few times. This chain joins TRBV2 and TRBJ1-4; D gene ambiguous. The germline V gene has CDR1 SNHLY and CDR2 FYNNEI. Deletions cut 3 bases from V and 4 bases from J, with 12 bases between. The CDR3 contains 15 residues. As DNA, the CDR3 is TGTGCCAGCAGTGATGGGTTTGGAGGTAATGAAAAACTGTTTTTT. Amino acids: CASSDGFGGNEKLFF.

The chain links TRBV27 to TRBJ2-3; 8 nucleotides match TRBD2. CDR3 length: 14 amino acids. After removal of 10 bases from V and 2 bases from J, the junction contained 8 bases not matched to a gene. Germline V CDR1 and CDR2: MNHEY, SMNVEV (reference sequence). CDR3 DNA: TGTGCCACCAGGGGAGCGGGAGTCACAGATACGCAGTATTTT. Translated, it gives CATRGAGVTDTQYF.

This clone has just a few counts. The V and J genes are TRBV6-1 and TRBJ1-1; possibly TRBD1 for D (5 bases). This CDR3 spans 13 amino acids. Per the germline V gene, CDR1 is MNHNS and CDR2 is SASEGT. V dropped 0 bases and J dropped 5 bases, with 7 bases sitting between them. The CDR3 DNA is TGTGCCAGCAGTGAAGCGCGGGGGACTGAAGCTTTCTTT. Amino acids: CASSEARGTEAFF.

The count of this clone is one. The chain employs TRBV4-2 and TRBJ1-1, with D perhaps TRBD1 (5 bases). The CDR3 contains 14 residues. Germline assignment: CDR1 LGHNA and CDR2 YNFKEQ. Trimming removed 4 bases from V and 7 bases from J, with 16 bases in between. CDR3 DNA: TGTGCCAGCAGCCGCTATCGAGGGGAGGATGAAGCTTTCTTT. It yields the protein CASSRYRGEDEAFF.

This clone has a single count. This chain connects TRBV27 to TRBJ2-2; TRBD2 aligns across 10 bases. Germline loops: CDR1 MNHEY, CDR2 SMNVEV (reference sequence). The V and J ends lost 5 bases and 1 base, in that order; junction bases with no gene match: 10. This CDR3 contains 18 residues. The CDR3 here is CASSTIAGGLWNTGELFF. The CDR3 region has the DNA TGTGCCAGCAGTACTATAGCGGGGGGTCTTTGGAACACCGGGGAGCTGTTTTTT.

J is TRBJ1-2 and V is TRBV7-9, with D perhaps matching TRBD1 (5 bases). V dropped 1 base and J dropped 4 bases, with 7 bases sitting between them. Germline V gives CDR1 SEHNR, CDR2 FQNEAQ (reference sequence). This CDR3 region has 13 residues. CDR3 sequence reads: CASSLEDSYGYTF. CDR3 coding DNA: TGTGCCAGCAGCTTAGAAGACAGCTATGGCTACACCTTC.